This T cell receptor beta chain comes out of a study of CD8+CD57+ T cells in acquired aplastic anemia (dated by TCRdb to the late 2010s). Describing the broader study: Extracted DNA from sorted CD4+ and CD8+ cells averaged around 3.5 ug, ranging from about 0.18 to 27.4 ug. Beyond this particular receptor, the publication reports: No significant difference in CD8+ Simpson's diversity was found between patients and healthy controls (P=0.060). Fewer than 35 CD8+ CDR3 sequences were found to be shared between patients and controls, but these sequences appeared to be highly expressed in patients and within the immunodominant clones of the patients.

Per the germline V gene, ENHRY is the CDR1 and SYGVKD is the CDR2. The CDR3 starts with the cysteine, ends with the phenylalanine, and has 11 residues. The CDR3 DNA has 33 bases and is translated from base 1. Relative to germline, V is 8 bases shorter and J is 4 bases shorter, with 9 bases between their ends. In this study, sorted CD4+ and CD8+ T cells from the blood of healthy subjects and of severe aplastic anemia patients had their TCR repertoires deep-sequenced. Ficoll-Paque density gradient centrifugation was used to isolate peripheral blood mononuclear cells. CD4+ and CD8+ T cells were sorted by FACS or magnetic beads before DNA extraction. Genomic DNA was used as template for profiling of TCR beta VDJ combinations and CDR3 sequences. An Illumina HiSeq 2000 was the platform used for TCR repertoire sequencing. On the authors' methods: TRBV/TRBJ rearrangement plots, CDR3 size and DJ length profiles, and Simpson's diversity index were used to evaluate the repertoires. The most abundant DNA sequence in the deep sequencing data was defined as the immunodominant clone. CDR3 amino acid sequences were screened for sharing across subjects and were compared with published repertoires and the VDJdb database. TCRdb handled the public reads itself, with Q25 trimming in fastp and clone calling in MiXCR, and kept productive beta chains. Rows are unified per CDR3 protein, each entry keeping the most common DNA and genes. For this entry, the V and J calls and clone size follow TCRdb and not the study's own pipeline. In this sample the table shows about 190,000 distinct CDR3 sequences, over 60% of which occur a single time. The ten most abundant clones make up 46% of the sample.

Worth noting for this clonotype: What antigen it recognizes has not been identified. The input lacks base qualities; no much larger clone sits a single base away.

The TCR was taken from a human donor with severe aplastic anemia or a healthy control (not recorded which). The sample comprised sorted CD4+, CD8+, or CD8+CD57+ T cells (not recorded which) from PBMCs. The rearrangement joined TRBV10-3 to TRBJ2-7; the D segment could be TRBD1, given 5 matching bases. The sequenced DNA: TGTGCCATCGGAGCAGGGTACGAGCAGTACTTC. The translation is CAIGAGYEQYF.